One and the same sample provided the 30 T cell receptor beta chains below, sequenced in a study of blood T cell repertoires in COVID-19. This table comes from immunoSEQ multiplex PCR, and its TCRdb copy is limited to in-frame clones, with some not included. The sample includes about 86,000 clones, 80% to 85% of them seen just once. The sample was peripheral blood. The receptors shown here come from a woman at least 80 years old with active or convalescent COVID-19.

The chain recombines TRBV28 with TRBJ2-2, with D maybe TRBD1 (6 bases). CDR3 length: 16 amino acids. The germline V and J ends were trimmed by 3 bases and 6 bases, with 17 bases remaining between them. CDR1 MDHEN and CDR2 SYDVKM come from the germline V gene. This chain's CDR3 is CASSLLSRGSPGELFF. Here the CDR3 DNA reads TGTGCCAGCAGTTTGCTCTCCAGGGGAAGCCCCGGGGAGCTGTTTTTT.

The rearrangement joins TRBV6-2 or TRBV6-3 to TRBJ1-1; D unclear. CDR1 is MNHEY and CDR2 is SVGEGT in the germline V gene. V was shortened by 0 bases and J by 1 base, with 3 bases between the two germline ends. The CDR3 totals 13 residues. In nucleotides, the CDR3 is TGTGCCAGCAGTTACTCTCAGAACACTGAAGCTTTCTTT. Translated: CASSYSQNTEAFF.

The chain couples TRBV4-2 to TRBJ2-7; the D is unclear. Germline V gene lookup returns CDR1 LGHNA and CDR2 YNFKEQ. CDR3 length equals 15 residues. V was shortened by 0 bases and J by 1 base, with 10 bases between the two germline ends. The DNA of the CDR3 is TGTGCCAGCAGCCAAGATGGCGGAAGATCCTACGAGCAGTACTTC. This sequence encodes CASSQDGGRSYEQYF.

This clone was detected a few times. In the same sample, other DNA sequences code for this CDR3. The J gene is TRBJ1-3, the V gene TRBV5-1; TRBD1 aligns across 7 bases. The CDR3 is 16 amino acids. The germline CDR1 and CDR2 sequences are SGHRS and YFSETQ. Trimming took 4 bases from V and 1 from J; bases not matched to a gene: 8. The CDR3 is CASSPGQTFSGNTIYF. The CDR3, as DNA: TGCGCCAGCAGCCCGGGACAGACTTTTTCTGGAAACACCATATATTTT.

The chain has TRBV4-1 and TRBJ2-7; 13 positions match TRBD2. Germline V gives CDR1 MGHRA, CDR2 YSYEKL. This CDR3 is 17 amino acids long. The V and J ends lost 4 bases and 0 bases, in that order; junction bases with no gene match: 6. Written as DNA, the CDR3 is TGCGCCAGCAGCCCCGGTGGGACTAGCGGGACCTCCTACGAGCAGTACTTC. The encoded protein is CASSPGGTSGTSYEQYF.

This chain connects TRBV7-8 to TRBJ2-7; D not certain. V was clipped by 5 bases and J by 2 bases, with 4 bases between them. Germline V lookup: CDR1 SGHVS, CDR2 FQNEAQ. This CDR3 is 11 amino acids long. CDR3 nucleotide sequence: TGTGCCAGCAGCCTCACCTACGAGCAGTACTTC. It encodes CASSLTYEQYF.

This clone turned up a few times. The chain has TRBV7-4 and TRBJ1-3, with a possible D match to TRBD1 (6 bases). The length of the CDR3 is 23 residues. CDR1 and CDR2 (germline): SGHVT, SQSDAQ. V lost 2 bases to trimming and J lost 0 bases, with 32 bases between them. The CDR3 loop is CASSLWFDSGDTVPACSGNTIYF. CDR3 DNA sequence: TGTGCCAGCAGCTTATGGTTTGATAGTGGGGACACGGTTCCTGCGTGCTCTGGAAACACCATATATTTT.

The chain employs TRBV5-1 and TRBJ2-2; 8 bases line up with TRBD1. Unmatched junction bases numbered 1, after V lost 3 bases and J lost 3 bases. Germline V gene data show CDR1 as SGHRS and CDR2 as YFSETQ. This CDR3 is 14 amino acids long. The DNA of the CDR3 is TGCGCCAGCAGCTCACAGGGGGACACCGGGGAGCTGTTTTTT. This gives the protein CASSSQGDTGELFF.

The chain has TRBV6-1 and TRBJ2-5, with TRBD2 matching 9 bases. Germline V lookup: CDR1 MNHNS, CDR2 SASEGT. J gave up 1 base and V 0 bases, and 3 bases lay outside the gene matches. The CDR3 consists of 16 residues. The chain's CDR3 is CASSEAGLAPQETQYF. CDR3 nucleotides: TGTGCCAGCAGTGAAGCGGGACTAGCACCCCAAGAGACCCAGTACTTC.

V and J are TRBV19 and TRBJ1-6; the D gene is possibly TRBD1 (6 bases). Per germline, CDR1 LNHDA and CDR2 SQIVND (reference sequence). CDR3 length equals 15 residues. V shed 5 bases and J shed 5 bases, with 13 bases lying between them. CDR3 in DNA: TGTGCCAGTAGTCCCCAAGCAGGGGATAATTCACCCCTCCACTTT. This encodes CASSPQAGDNSPLHF.

Concerning this clone: Distinct nucleotide sequences in the sample also encode this CDR3. This sequence joins TRBV5-1 and TRBJ2-3, with a weak D call TRBD1 (5 bases). V lost 3 bases to trimming and J lost 1 base, with 9 bases between them. This CDR3 contains 14 residues. The V gene's germline CDR1 is SGHRS and CDR2 YFSETQ. CDR3 sequence reads: CASSSTGGTDTQYF. The CDR3 DNA reads as TGCGCCAGCAGCTCAACAGGAGGCACAGATACGCAGTATTTT.

V and J are TRBV3-1 (or the pseudogene TRBV3-2) and TRBJ1-2, with D possibly TRBD1 on 5 matching bases. V was pared by 0 bases and J by 2 bases, with 7 bases between. This CDR3 region has 14 residues. Germline V gene lookup returns CDR1 LGHDT and CDR2 YNNKEL (reference sequence). The CDR3 nucleotides read TGTGCCAGCAGCCAAGAGGCAGGGAACTATGGCTACACCTTC. Protein product: CASSQEAGNYGYTF.

This clone was found a few times. The chain recombines TRBV14 with TRBJ2-2, with TRBD1 as a possible D gene (6 bases). Trimming shortened V by 1 base and J by 4 bases, and 10 bases separated the two germline ends. Germline lookup yields CDR1 SGHDN and CDR2 FVKESK. There are 15 residues in the CDR3. CDR3 sequence (DNA): TGTGCCAGCAGCCAAGTTTGGGGGCGCACCGGGGAGCTGTTTTTT. This encodes CASSQVWGRTGELFF.

As for this clone: Different DNA sequences within this sample yield the same CDR3. The genes are TRBV11-3 and TRBJ2-5, with a possible D match to TRBD1 (6 bases). CDR1 SGHNT and CDR2 YENEEA come from the germline V gene. The length of the CDR3 is 13 residues. The germline V and J ends were trimmed by 5 bases and 1 base, with 8 bases remaining between them. As DNA, the CDR3 is TGTGCCAGCAGCAGGGGGTCCCAAGAGACCCAGTACTTC. Amino acids: CASSRGSQETQYF.

The rearrangement links TRBV2 to TRBJ1-2; 8 bases are shared with TRBD1. Germline V CDR1 and CDR2: SNHLY, FYNNEI. The CDR3 is made up of 14 amino acids. V shed 4 bases and J 4 bases; nucleotides not matched to a gene: 5. CDR3 DNA sequence: TGTGCCAGCAGTGTGACAGGGGACGGCTATGGCTACACCTTC. Its translation is CASSVTGDGYGYTF.

This clone was found a few times. The chain recombines TRBV10-1 with TRBJ2-1; D possibly corresponds to TRBD2 (5 bases). The CDR3 contains 16 residues. The germline CDR1 and CDR2 sequences are WNHNN and SYGVQD (reference sequence). Trimming cost V 3 bases and J 6 bases, with 18 bases left between them. The CDR3 DNA reads as TGCGCCAGCAGTGATGAGCGGAATCCGGGCCTCAATGAGCAGTTCTTC. It specifies CASSDERNPGLNEQFF.

The gene calls are TRBV11-2 and TRBJ2-1; 14 positions agree with TRBD2. There are 19 residues in the CDR3. The V and J ends lost 5 bases and 1 base, in that order; junction bases with no gene match: 10. In germline, CDR1 is SGHAT, CDR2 FQNNGV. The CDR3 sequence: CASSGRLAGGPWSYNEQFF. The CDR3, as DNA: TGTGCCAGCAGCGGAAGACTAGCGGGGGGGCCGTGGTCCTACAATGAGCAGTTCTTC.

This clone was seen just once. The chain carries TRBV7-3 and TRBJ2-1, with 11 bases aligning to TRBD2. Germline loops: CDR1 SGHTA, CDR2 FQGTGA. The CDR3 spans 15 residues. J lost 9 bases, V lost 5 bases, and 9 bases had no gene match. CDR3 in amino acids: CASSNLAGGPGEQFF. The CDR3, as DNA: TGTGCCAGCAGCAACTTAGCGGGAGGGCCAGGTGAGCAGTTCTTC.

This clone showed up just once. The chain uses TRBV4-3 and TRBJ2-1; 9 nucleotides agree with TRBD1. Germline CDR1 and CDR2: LGHNA and YSLEER. The CDR3 totals 13 residues. With V trimmed by 0 bases and J by 16 bases, 7 bases remained unmatched. The CDR3: CASSQDRDRVKFF. CDR3 bases: TGCGCCAGCAGCCAAGACCGGGACAGGGTAAAATTCTTC.

This clone showed up just once. The chain recombines TRBV27 with TRBJ1-6; TRBD1 agrees at 9 bases. The CDR3 consists of 17 residues. V lost 3 bases to trimming and J lost 7 bases; unmatched junction nucleotides: 10. Germline lookup yields CDR1 MNHEY and CDR2 SMNVEV (reference sequence). CDR3 DNA sequence: TGTGCCAGCAGTTTTTTGGGACAGGGCAGGGGCAATTCACCCCTCCACTTT. This encodes CASSFLGQGRGNSPLHF.

Worth noting for this clone: In this CDR3 the conserved last residue, phenylalanine or tryptophan, is missing, so a read error is likely. The DNA is left out, because the CDR3 cannot be placed on it with certainty; the CDR3 is given as TCRdb lists it. The gene calls are TRBV4-3 and TRBJ2-3; the table names TRBD1, a call not compared with the DNA. The length of the CDR3 is 13 amino acids, counting both ends. Germline V gene sequence: CDR1 LGHNA, CDR2 YSLEER. This CDR3 reads CASSQDPGQVPRI.

A few counts support this clone. This sequence joins TRBV30 and TRBJ1-3, with 9 bases that match TRBD1. V lost 3 bases and J lost 2; bases outside the gene matches: 5. The CDR3 has 15 residues. CDR1 GTSNPN and CDR2 SVGIG come from the germline V gene (reference sequence). CDR3 nucleotides: TGTGCCTGGAGCAGGGACAGGGCAGCTGGAAACACCATATATTTT. It yields the protein CAWSRDRAAGNTIYF.

J is TRBJ1-4 and V is TRBV10-3; possible D gene TRBD1, 6 bases. Germline CDR1 is ENHRY and CDR2 is SYGVKD. V lost 7 bases and J 2 bases, leaving 8 bases between the germline ends. The CDR3 length is 13 residues. The CDR3 sequence: CAIKGGTNEKLFF. In nucleotides, the CDR3 is TGTGCCATCAAAGGGGGTACTAATGAAAAACTGTTTTTT.

In DNA, the CDR3 is TGTGCCAGCAGCGCGGGACAGTATAGCAATCAGCCCCAGCATTTT. Its protein product is CASSAGQYSNQPQHF. V is TRBV9 and J is TRBJ1-5; 7 nucleotides match TRBD1. V lost 3 bases, J lost 0 bases, and 3 bases stayed unmatched. The germline gives CDR1 SGDLS, CDR2 YYNGEE. There are 15 residues in the CDR3.

This clone was observed a single time. The chain recombines TRBV12-2 with TRBJ2-7; the table's D call TRBD2 went unverified against the DNA. TRBV12-2 is a known pseudogene. This CDR3 is built from 16 residues. The CDR3 reads CASRLGTSGGNYEQYF. The DNA for the CDR3 is TGTGCAAGTCGCCTAGGCACTAGCGGGGGAAACTACGAGCAGTACTTC.

The V gene is TRBV6-6, the J gene TRBJ1-3; tentative D call: TRBD1 (5 bases). CDR1 and CDR2 (germline): MNHNY, SVGAGI (reference sequence). The V and J ends lost 7 bases and 4 bases respectively, with 14 bases between them. This CDR3 has 14 residues. The DNA of the CDR3 is TGTGCCAGCACTCCTCCAGGGATCGGAAACACCATATATTTT. Translating gives CASTPPGIGNTIYF.

This clone was counted between two and nine times. The genes are TRBV7-2 and TRBJ2-5, with 9 nucleotides matching TRBD2. The J segment lost 2 bases and the V segment lost 5 bases, leaving 15 bases of the junction unmatched. This CDR3 has 18 amino acids. Germline V gene sequence: CDR1 SGHTA, CDR2 FQGNSA. The CDR3 spells CASSPPAGGPAGQETQYF. CDR3 bases: TGTGCCAGCAGCCCCCCTGCGGGGGGGCCAGCGGGGCAAGAGACCCAGTACTTC. The whole variable domain, remainder taken from reference TRBV7-2 and TRBJ2-5, is GAGVSQSPSNKVTEKGKDVELRCDPISGHTALYWYRQSLGQGLEFLIYFQGNSAPDKSGLPSDRFSAERTGGSVSTLTIQRTQQEDSAVYLCASSPPAGGPAGQETQYFGPGTRLLVL.

V gene TRBV27 combines with J gene TRBJ2-5; D not certain. The germline V and J ends were trimmed by 3 bases and 5 bases, with 10 bases remaining between them. Germline CDR1 and CDR2: MNHEY and SMNVEV (reference sequence). This CDR3 comprises 13 residues. The DNA of the CDR3 is TGTGCCAGCAGTTTCTCCCGGCGGGAGACCCAGTACTTC. It codes for CASSFSRRETQYF.

The V and J genes are TRBV18 and TRBJ2-1, with 11 bases lining up with TRBD2. This CDR3 region has 15 residues. After removal of 5 bases from V and 7 bases from J, the junction contained 7 bases not matched to a gene. Germline values: CDR1 KGHSH, CDR2 LQKENI. The CDR3: CASSEGLADYNEQFF. CDR3 in DNA: TGTGCCAGCTCAGAGGGACTAGCGGATTATAATGAGCAGTTCTTC.

V is TRBV11-2 and J is TRBJ1-3, with D maybe TRBD1 (5 bases). Between the trimmed V and J ends, which lost 2 bases and 3 bases, there was a span of 11 bases. The CDR3 loop spans 15 amino acids. CDR1 is SGHAT and CDR2 is FQNNGV in the germline V gene. The CDR3 region is CASSLPGFSGNTIYF. The CDR3 DNA reads TGTGCCAGCAGCTTACCAGGGTTCAGTGGAAACACCATATATTTT.